This note documents a single T cell receptor (beta chain) sequence. What it binds is unknown. This record comes from a study of T cells in localized non-small cell lung cancer. Study outcomes and limitations: One tumor region alone was sequenced, and heterogeneity therefore remains possible.

Profiled with immunoSEQ multiplex PCR; TCRdb holds only in-frame clones, not every one. The data contain tens of thousands of clones, 70% to 90% of them singletons. CDR1 SGHKS and CDR2 YYEKEE come from the germline V gene (reference sequence). V dropped 0 bases and J dropped 4 bases, with 11 bases sitting between them. This CDR3 contains 14 residues. The sequences come from peripheral blood, collected before any cancer treatment. The TCR sequence derives from a woman between 18 and 50 years old with stage III lung adenocarcinoma. V is TRBV5-5 and J is TRBJ2-7, with no clear D. The CDR3 DNA is TGTGCCAGCAGCTTGGAGGGCCCCCGTTACGAGCAGTACTTC. It codes for CASSLEGPRYEQYF.